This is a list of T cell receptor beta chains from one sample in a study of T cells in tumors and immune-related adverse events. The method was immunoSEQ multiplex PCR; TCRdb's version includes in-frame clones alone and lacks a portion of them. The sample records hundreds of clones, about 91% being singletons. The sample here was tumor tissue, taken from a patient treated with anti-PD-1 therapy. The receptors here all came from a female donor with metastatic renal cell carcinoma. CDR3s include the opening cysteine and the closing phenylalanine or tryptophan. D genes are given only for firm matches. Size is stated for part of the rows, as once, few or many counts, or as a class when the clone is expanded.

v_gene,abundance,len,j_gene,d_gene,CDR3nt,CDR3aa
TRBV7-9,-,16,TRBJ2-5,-,TGTGCCAGCAGCCCAGAGGTAGGGGAGGATAAGAAGACCCAGTACTTC,CASSPEVGEDKKTQYF
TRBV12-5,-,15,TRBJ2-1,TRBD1,TGTGCTAGTGGTTTGGTACAGACAGGGTTCAATGAGCAGTTCTTC,CASGLVQTGFNEQFF
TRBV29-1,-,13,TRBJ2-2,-,TGCAGCGTGGCGACAATTGTCTCCGGGGAGCTGTTTTTT,CSVATIVSGELFF
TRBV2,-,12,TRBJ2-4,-,TGTGCCAGCTCCCTAGCCAAAAACATTCAGTACTTC,CASSLAKNIQYF
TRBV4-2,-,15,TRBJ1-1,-,TGTGCCAGCAGTCACCTACAGCGAATGAACACTGAAGCTTTCTTT,CASSHLQRMNTEAFF
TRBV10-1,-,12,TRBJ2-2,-,TGCGCCAGCACCTCGAAGACCGGGGAGCTGTTTTTT,CASTSKTGELFF
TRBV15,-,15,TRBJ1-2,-,TGTGCCACCAGCAGGGGGACGGACAATAACTATGGCTACACCTTC,CATSRGTDNNYGYTF
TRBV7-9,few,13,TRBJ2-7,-,TGTGCCAGCAGCTTAGGTCTCATCTACGAGCAGTACTTC,CASSLGLIYEQYF
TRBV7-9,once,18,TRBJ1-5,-,TGTGCCAGCAGCCCTCAATGGGGGGGGAGGTTGGACAATCAGCCCCAGCATTTT,CASSPQWGGRLDNQPQHF
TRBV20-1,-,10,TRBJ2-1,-,TGCAGTGCGTTGTTCAATGAGCAGTTCTTC,CSALFNEQFF
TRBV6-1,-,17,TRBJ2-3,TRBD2,TGTGCCAGCAGTGAAAGGGCTAGCGGGAGAGGAACAGATACGCAGTATTTT,CASSERASGRGTDTQYF
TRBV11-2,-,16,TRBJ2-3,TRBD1,TGTGCCAGCGCGGTTCAACAGGGGGCGCGTGGAGATACGCAGTATTTT,CASAVQQGARGDTQYF
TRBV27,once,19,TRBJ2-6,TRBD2,TGTGCCAGCAGTTTATCGCGCGGGAGTGTCTACTCTGGGGCCAACGTCCTGACTTTC,CASSLSRGSVYSGANVLTF
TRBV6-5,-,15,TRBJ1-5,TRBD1,TGTGCCAGCAGCCTGACAGGGACCAGCAATCAGCCCCAGCATTTT,CASSLTGTSNQPQHF
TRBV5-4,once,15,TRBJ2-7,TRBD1,TGTGCCAGCAGCTTGGCTGGGACAGCCTCCTACGAGCAGTACTTC,CASSLAGTASYEQYF
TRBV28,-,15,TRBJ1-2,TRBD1,TGTGCCAGCAGTTTCCTCAGGGGGCGCCGCTATGGCTACACCTTC,CASSFLRGRRYGYTF
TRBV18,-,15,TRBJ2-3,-,TGTGCCAGCTCACCACCCCTAGGAGGCACAGATACGCAGTATTTT,CASSPPLGGTDTQYF
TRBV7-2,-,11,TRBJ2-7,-,TGTGCCAGCAGCTGGGGGCTGGAGCAGTACTTC,CASSWGLEQYF
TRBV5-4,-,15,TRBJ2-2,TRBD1,TGTGCCAGCAGCCCGACAGGGACGAACACCGGGGAGCTGTTTTTT,CASSPTGTNTGELFF
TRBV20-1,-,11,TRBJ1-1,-,TGCAGTGCTACAGAGAACACTGAAGCTTTCTTT,CSATENTEAFF
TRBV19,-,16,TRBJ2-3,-,TGTGCCAGTAGTGCCGCCAGGGACGGGAGCACAGATACGCAGTATTTT,CASSAARDGSTDTQYF
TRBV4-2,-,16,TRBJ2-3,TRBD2,TGTGCCAGCAGCGGTCGAGCGGGAGGGCTTTCAGATACGCAGTATTTT,CASSGRAGGLSDTQYF
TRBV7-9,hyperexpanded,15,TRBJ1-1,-,TGTGCCAGCAGCTCAGCGGGACACCTGAACACTGAAGCTTTCTTT,CASSSAGHLNTEAFF
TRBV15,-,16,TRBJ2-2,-,TGTGCCACCAGCAGAGAATTACTAGTGAACACCGGGGAGCTGTTTTTT,CATSRELLVNTGELFF
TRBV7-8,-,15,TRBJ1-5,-,TGTGCCAGCAGCTCGAGGCCGTATAGCAATCAGCCCCAGCATTTT,CASSSRPYSNQPQHF
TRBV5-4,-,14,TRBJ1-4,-,TGTGCCAGCAGCCCGGGGAGGGGGGATGAAAAACTGTTTTTT,CASSPGRGDEKLFF
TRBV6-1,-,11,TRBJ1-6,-,TGTGCCAGCAGTCGTAATTCACCCCTCCACTTT,CASSRNSPLHF
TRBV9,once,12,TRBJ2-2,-,TGTGCCAGCAGCGTAGTAAACGGGGAGCTGTTTTTT,CASSVVNGELFF
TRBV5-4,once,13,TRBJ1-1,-,TGTGCCAGCAGCTTGGAGAAAAGGACTGAAGCTTTCTTT,CASSLEKRTEAFF
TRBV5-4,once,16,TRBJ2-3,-,TGTGCCAGCAGCTTGGATAGGGCCCCCAGCACAGATACGCAGTATTTT,CASSLDRAPSTDTQYF
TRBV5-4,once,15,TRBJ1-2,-,TGTGCCAGCAACGTGTCCGTACCGAAGACCTATGGCTACACCTTC,CASNVSVPKTYGYTF
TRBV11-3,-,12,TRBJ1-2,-,TGTGCCAGCAGCTTAGAGGGCCATGGCTACACCTTC,CASSLEGHGYTF
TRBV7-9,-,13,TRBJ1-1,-,TGTGCCAGCAGCTTCGTGCTGAACACTGAAGCTTTCTTT,CASSFVLNTEAFF
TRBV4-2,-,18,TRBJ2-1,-,TGTGCCAGCAGCCACTTCTTTGCAGTGGCTCGCTCCTACAATGAGCAGTTCTTC,CASSHFFAVARSYNEQFF
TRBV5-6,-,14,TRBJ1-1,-,TGTGCCAGCAGCTTGGGGACGCTGAACACTGAAGCTTTCTTT,CASSLGTLNTEAFF
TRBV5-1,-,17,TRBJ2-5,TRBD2,TGCGCCAGCAGCACGATGACTAGCGGAACGCCTGCAGAGACCCAGTACTTC,CASSTMTSGTPAETQYF
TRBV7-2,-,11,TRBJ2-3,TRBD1,TGTGCCAGCAGCTTCGGACAGGTCATGTATTTT,CASSFGQVMYF
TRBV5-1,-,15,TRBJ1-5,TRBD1,TGCGCCAGCAGCTTGGGACAGGGGGCAAGTCAGCCCCAGCATTTT,CASSLGQGASQPQHF
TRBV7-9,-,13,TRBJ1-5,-,TGTGCCAGCAGCATGGGGAGCAATCAGCCCCAGCATTTT,CASSMGSNQPQHF
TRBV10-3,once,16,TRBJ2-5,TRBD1,TGTGCCATCAGTGAGTTGATGACAGGGGGCAGGGAGACCCAGTACTTC,CAISELMTGGRETQYF